This T cell receptor beta chain originates from a study of technical replicates of blood from several donors. Libraries were prepared by immunoSEQ multiplex PCR; TCRdb keeps only in-frame clonotypes and omits some of them. This sample carries around 100,000 clones, approximately 95% of them seen once, and the ten largest clones take 0.34%. V lost 0 bases, J lost 1 base, and 10 bases lay in between. Germline assignment: CDR1 SGHRS and CDR2 YFSETQ. The CDR3 is 15 residues long. Sequenced: T cells isolated from PBMCs. This TCR was recovered from a human donor in good health. The gene calls are TRBV5-1 and TRBJ1-1; D remains ambiguous. The CDR3 loop is CASSLERVQNTEAFF. As DNA, the CDR3 is TGCGCCAGCAGCTTGGAGAGGGTCCAGAACACTGAAGCTTTCTTT.